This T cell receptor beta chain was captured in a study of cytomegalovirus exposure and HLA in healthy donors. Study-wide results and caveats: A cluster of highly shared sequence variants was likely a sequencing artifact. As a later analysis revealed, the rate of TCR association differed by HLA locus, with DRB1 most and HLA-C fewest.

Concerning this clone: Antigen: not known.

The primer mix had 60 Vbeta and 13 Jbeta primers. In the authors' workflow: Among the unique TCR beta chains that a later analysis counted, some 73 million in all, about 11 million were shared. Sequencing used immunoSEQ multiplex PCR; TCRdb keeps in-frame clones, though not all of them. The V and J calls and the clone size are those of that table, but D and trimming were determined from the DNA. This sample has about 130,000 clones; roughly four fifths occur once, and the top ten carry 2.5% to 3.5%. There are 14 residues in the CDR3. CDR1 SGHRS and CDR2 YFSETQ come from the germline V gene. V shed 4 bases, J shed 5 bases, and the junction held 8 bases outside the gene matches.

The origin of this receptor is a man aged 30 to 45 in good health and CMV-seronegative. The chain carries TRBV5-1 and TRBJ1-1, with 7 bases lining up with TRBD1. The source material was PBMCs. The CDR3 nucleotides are TGCGCCAGCAGCAAAACAGGGGTGCGGACTGAAGCTTTCTTT. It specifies CASSKTGVRTEAFF.